What follows describes a single T cell receptor (beta chain). These data are taken from a study of blood T cell repertoires in COVID-19. Study-wide background: From T cells, B-cell-depleted T cells, or PBMCs came the material, which was cDNA or gDNA.

The V and J ends lost 7 bases and 0 bases, in that order; junction bases with no gene match: 8. The CDR3 loop spans 15 amino acids. The V gene's germline CDR1 is MNHNY and CDR2 SVGAGI (reference sequence). Sequencing used immunoSEQ multiplex PCR; TCRdb keeps in-frame clones, though not all of them. In the table there are approximately 53,000 clones, roughly nine tenths of which are singletons. The TCR originated in a woman aged 80 or over with acute or convalescent COVID-19. V gene TRBV6-6 combines with J gene TRBJ1-1; 7 bases align to TRBD1. Source material: peripheral blood. CDR3: CASTSGQVLNTEAFF. The CDR3 DNA follows: TGTGCCAGCACCAGCGGACAGGTTTTGAACACTGAAGCTTTCTTT.